This entry features one T cell receptor (beta chain) sequence. Its antigen is still unknown. The data originate from a study of CD8+CD57+ T cells in acquired aplastic anemia. At the level of the study: When averaged, DNA from sorted CD4+ and CD8+ cells came to 3.2 ug. Reads per healthy sample averaged roughly 9.9 million (CD4+) and 11.0 million (CD8+). Broader study findings: Patients showed no significant difference from controls in CD8+ Simpson's diversity. It was found that almost 30 CD8+ CDR3 sequences were shared between patients and controls.

The CDR3 runs to 13 residues. Between the trimmed V and J ends, which lost 3 bases and 3 bases, there was a span of 9 bases. Germline assignment: CDR1 LNHNV and CDR2 YYDKDF (reference sequence). TCR beta VDJ and CDR3 profiles were obtained from a genomic DNA template. TCRdb used MiXCR to reprocess the reads, holding one entry per CDR3 protein. The sample yields approximately 81,000 distinct CDR3 sequences, 40% to 50% seen once. The sequencing input was sorted CD4+, CD8+, or CD8+CD57+ T cells (not recorded which) from PBMCs. The V gene is TRBV15, the J gene TRBJ2-7; no clear D gene. This TCR was recovered from a human donor in good health, serving as a control. CDR3 sequence: CATSRRINYEQYF. CDR3 bases: TGTGCCACCAGCAGGAGGATAAACTACGAGCAGTACTTC.